The rows below give T cell receptor beta chains drawn from one sample of a study of control samples from healthy donors and cancer patients. Produced via immunoSEQ multiplex PCR; TCRdb's table is partial and in-frame only. The table shows under 150,000 clones, with 80% to 95% occurring only once. Sequenced material: blood. These receptors all come from a man younger than 45 in good health. CDR3s leave out the opening cysteine and the closing phenylalanine or tryptophan. Each record gives: V gene, J gene, CDR3 protein.

>TRBV23-1|TRBJ2-2
ASSQIGGLAGERATGELF
>TRBV19|TRBJ2-7
ASSPQSGDFREQY
>TRBV9|TRBJ2-4
ASSVEGGQKY
>TRBV5-4|TRBJ1-6
ASRETTGDFSPLH
>TRBV29-1|TRBJ2-3
SSWTGGADTQY
>TRBV28|TRBJ1-2
ASSDTGQGAHGYT
>TRBV24-1|TRBJ2-1
ATGSGLAGGHNEQF
>TRBV11-3|TRBJ1-2
ASSLDERHRGT
>TRBV28|TRBJ1-1
ASSSPATGNTEAF
>TRBV6-4|TRBJ1-6
ASSELGEGSPLH
>TRBV7-9|TRBJ2-7
ASSNRDRTYSYEQY
>TRBV6-4|TRBJ2-1
ASSHGTSGGEQF
>TRBV11-2|TRBJ2-1
ASSSGLAVRAYNEQF
>TRBV6-4|TRBJ2-1
ASSDSQGSYNEQF
>TRBV27|TRBJ1-1
ASSARAGRNTEAF